The T cell receptor (beta chain) under discussion was sequenced for a study of metastatic and nonmetastatic thyroid tumors. Looking at the study overall: Peripheral blood and tumor or nodule samples from malignant and benign thyroid patients were compared.

Not a single patient had been given any form of treatment at any point before undergoing thyroid surgery. The germline V and J ends were trimmed by 3 bases and 5 bases, with 17 bases remaining between them. Germline CDR1 and CDR2: GTSNPN and SVGIG (reference sequence). The CDR3 extends over 15 amino acids. Via MiXCR, TCRdb re-called the PCR reads. The sample includes 20,000 or so clones, more than 30% of them seen just once. The chain couples TRBV30 to TRBJ2-1; D unresolved. This TCR came from a female donor with papillary thyroid cancer or a benign thyroid nodule (not recorded which). Some clones in this sample may be carry-over from other donors' samples. Sequenced material: tumor tissue. In DNA, the CDR3 is TGTGCCTGGAGGGACCCCGTGGCCTATGACAATGAGCAGTTCTTC. Residues: CAWRDPVAYDNEQFF.